One sample yielded the 3 T cell receptor beta chains listed below, sequenced in a study of cytomegalovirus exposure and HLA in healthy donors (dated 2017 in TCRdb). To prepare the library, the immunoSEQ multiplex PCR assay was applied. The multiplex PCR relied on a mix of 60 forward primers for TCR Vbeta segments and 13 reverse primers for TCR Jbeta segments. The table comes from immuneACCESS by way of TCRdb, which keeps in-frame sequences with V and J called. Part of the clones is missing from these tables; in studies checked, under half for an unresolved V gene and the rest for unknown reasons. This sample has under 140,000 clones in its table, and 86% of those were observed once. The ten largest clones add up to about 1.8% of the sample. The sequenced material came from PBMCs. These receptors were collected from a middle-aged man in good health and CMV-seronegative.

The chain employs TRBV7-2 and TRBJ1-2, with D possibly TRBD1 on 6 matching bases. Germline V gives CDR1 SGHTA, CDR2 FQGNSA. The CDR3 is 12 amino acids. Trimming took 5 bases from V and 2 from J, leaving 6 bases between them. This chain's CDR3 is CASSGTNYGYTF. The CDR3 DNA sequence: TGTGCCAGCAGCGGGACAAACTATGGCTACACCTTC.

This sequence joins TRBV10-2 and TRBJ1-6; D remains unclear. Trimming took off 2 bases at V and 10 bases at J, with 12 bases between the two ends. The CDR3 is made up of 14 amino acids. CDR1 and CDR2 (germline): WSHSY, SAAADI. CDR3: CASSEASSVSPLHF. The CDR3 region has the DNA TGCGCCAGCAGTGAGGCTTCTTCAGTCTCACCCCTCCACTTT.

V usage is TRBV5-1 and J usage is TRBJ1-4; TRBD1 is a possible D gene (6 bases). Germline V lookup: CDR1 SGHRS, CDR2 YFSETQ. The CDR3 has 15 residues. The V end lost 6 bases, the J end lost 8 bases, and 20 bases lay between the germline ends. This CDR3 reads CASNPTGGLDEKLFF. The DNA of the CDR3 is TGCGCCAGCAACCCAACCGGGGGGCTGGACGAAAAACTGTTTTTT.